This record looks at one T cell receptor beta chain sequence and its context. This sample was included in a study of T cell changes during pregnancy in multiple sclerosis. TCRdb's copy holds only in-frame clones and misses some; the assay was immunoSEQ multiplex PCR. The sample includes about 52,000 clones, approximately 92% seen only once; the top ten take around 0.74%. The CDR3 is 12 amino acids. Deletions cut 0 bases from V and 3 bases from J, with 3 bases between. The germline gives CDR1 LGHNT, CDR2 FRNRAP. The TCR was taken from a female donor with multiple sclerosis, enrolled in a pregnancy study. This rearrangement joins TRBV12-5 to TRBJ2-7; unclear D gene. This sample comprised CD4+ T cells from peripheral blood mononuclear cells, obtained in the third trimester of pregnancy. CDR3 loop: CASGLVRYEQYF. The DNA of the CDR3 is TGTGCTAGTGGTTTGGTTCGCTACGAGCAGTACTTC. The variable domain in full, with the rest retrieved from reference TRBV12-5 and TRBJ2-7, is DARVTQTPRHKVTEMGQEVTMRCQPILGHNTVFWYRQTMMQGLELLAYFRNRAPLDDSGMPKDRFSAEMPDATLATLKIQPSEPRDSAVYFCASGLVRYEQYFGPGTRLTVT.